This T cell receptor (beta chain) was recovered during a study of blood T cell repertoires in COVID-19. About the research overall: Acute and convalescent COVID-19 specimens originated in the United States, Italy and Spain.

This CDR3 is 16 amino acids long. Germline V gene data show CDR1 as SNHLY and CDR2 as FYNNEI. V shed 6 bases and J 2 bases; nucleotides not matched to a gene: 8. Clones were sequenced by immunoSEQ multiplex PCR, and TCRdb holds only the in-frame ones, with some missing. The sample carries approximately 240,000 clones, around 80% recorded once. J is TRBJ2-5 and V is TRBV2, with 11 bases lining up with TRBD1. The sequencing sample was made of peripheral blood. This TCR was sampled from a woman older than 75 with active or convalescent COVID-19. The CDR3: CASSTRGTGGQETQYF. The CDR3 nucleotides read TGTGCCAGCAGCACTCGAGGGACAGGGGGGCAAGAGACCCAGTACTTC.